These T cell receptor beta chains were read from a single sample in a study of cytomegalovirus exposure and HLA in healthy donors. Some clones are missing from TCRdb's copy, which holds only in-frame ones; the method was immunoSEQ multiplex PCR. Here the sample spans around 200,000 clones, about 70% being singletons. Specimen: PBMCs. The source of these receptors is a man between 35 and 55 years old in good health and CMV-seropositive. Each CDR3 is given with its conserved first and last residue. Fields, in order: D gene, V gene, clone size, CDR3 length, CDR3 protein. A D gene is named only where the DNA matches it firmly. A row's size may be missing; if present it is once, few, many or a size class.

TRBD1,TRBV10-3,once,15,CAISPGQQSTDTQYF
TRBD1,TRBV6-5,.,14,CASSLGQLNTEAFF
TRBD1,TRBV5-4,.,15,CASSPRLQGAYGYTF
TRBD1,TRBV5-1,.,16,CASSSGQVGTKNIQYF
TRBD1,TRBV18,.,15,CASSPGTGGWETQYF
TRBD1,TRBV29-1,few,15,CSVQNTGTGVYEQYF
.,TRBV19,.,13,CASSIGGGYGYTF
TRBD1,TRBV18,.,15,CASSSDRINTGELFF
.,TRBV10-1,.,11,CASARTDTQYF
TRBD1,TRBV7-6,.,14,CASRDRGPGDTIYF
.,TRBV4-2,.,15,CASSPERHGRETQYF
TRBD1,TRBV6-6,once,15,CASRVSQGQTYGYTF
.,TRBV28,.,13,CASNRDSNQPQHF
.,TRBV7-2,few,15,CASSPNSRGPEPQHF
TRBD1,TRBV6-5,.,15,CASSYPGQVTYEQYF